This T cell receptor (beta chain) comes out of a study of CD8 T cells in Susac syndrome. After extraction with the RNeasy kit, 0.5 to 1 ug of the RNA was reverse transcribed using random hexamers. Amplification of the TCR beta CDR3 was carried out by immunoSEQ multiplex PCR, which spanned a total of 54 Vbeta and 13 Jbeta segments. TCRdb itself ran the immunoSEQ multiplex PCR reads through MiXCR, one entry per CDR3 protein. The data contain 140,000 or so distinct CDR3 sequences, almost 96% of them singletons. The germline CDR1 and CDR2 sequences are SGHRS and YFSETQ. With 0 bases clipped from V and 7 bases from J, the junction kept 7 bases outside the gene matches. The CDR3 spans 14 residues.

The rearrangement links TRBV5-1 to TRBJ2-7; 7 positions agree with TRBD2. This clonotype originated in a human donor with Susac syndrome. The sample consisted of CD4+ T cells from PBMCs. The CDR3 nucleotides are TGCGCCAGCAGCTTGGGCGGGAGCAATAGGGAGCAGTACTTC. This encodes CASSLGGSNREQYF.